This T cell receptor beta chain was profiled in a study of shared clonotypes between healthy human individuals. Study background: Three plates were used per donor for CD4 naive, three for CD4 memory, two for CD8 naive and one for CD8 memory. Overall study findings and caveats: An expected dependence of interdonor clonotype sharing on sequencing depth was noted. Naive subsets typically showed greater estimated richness than memory subsets.

TCRdb's copy holds only in-frame clones and misses some; the assay was immunoSEQ multiplex PCR. The table lists a few million clones, about 92% of them singletons, with 0.39% in the top ten. Points on this clone: Its antigen is as yet unknown.

This CDR3 region has 17 residues. The clonotype comes from a man aged 18 to 35 in good health. Some clones in this sample may be carry-over from other donors' samples. The J gene is TRBJ1-1, the V gene TRBV21-1. TRBV21-1 is a documented pseudogene. The source material was naive CD4+ T cells from PBMCs. Subset specified: CD45RA+ positively selected. The CDR3 protein is CASSKDGEDLSNTEAFF. The CDR3 nucleotides read TGTGCCAGCAGCAAAGATGGGGAGGACCTATCGAACACTGAAGCTTTCTTT.